The clone carrying this T cell receptor (beta chain) was seen many times. What it binds is not known. Recently diagnosed hyperthyroidism of less than 2 months' duration affected patients aged 18 to 65. Germline CDR1 and CDR2: MGHRA and YSYEKL. Losses at the gene ends were 4 bases for V and 5 bases for J; bases not matched to a gene: 9. The CDR3 covers 16 residues. This sample is drawn from a study of T cells in Graves' hyperthyroidism and ophthalmopathy. Study results and caveats: Blood also showed most of the thyroid clonotypes that were expanded above 0.001.

TCR beta CDR3 sequences were amplified from RNA transcripts. When the TCR CDR3 underwent first-round RT-PCR, the HTBI primer set was used. TCRdb re-called the multiplex PCR reads with MiXCR, one entry per CDR3 protein. The table has approximately 420,000 distinct CDR3 sequences, 14% to 15% seen once. The receptor was isolated from a woman younger than 45 with Graves' hyperthyroidism. The chain couples TRBV4-1 to TRBJ2-5, with 11 bases matching TRBD2. The specimen was blood. Here the CDR3 DNA reads TGCGCCAGCAGCCTCCGACTAGCGGGATCGGAGGAGACCCAGTACTTC. This codes for CASSLRLAGSEETQYF.